What follows is one TCR beta chain and its context. Antigen unknown. This sample was taken from a study of identical twins. This CDR3 has 14 amino acids. V lost 3 bases, J lost 3 bases, and 6 bases stayed unmatched. Germline V gene sequence: CDR1 DFQATT, CDR2 SNEGSKA (reference sequence). TCRdb re-called the 5' RACE reads through MiXCR, storing one row per CDR3 protein. The repertoire holds hundreds of thousands of distinct CDR3 sequences, with 24% as singletons. Findings and caveats of the study: Beta out-of-frame sequences showed weaker excess sharing between twins.

These data were likewise used in another study, on T cells expressing NK-cell markers.

The origin of this receptor is a woman between 18 and 30 years old in good health. The rearrangement joins TRBV20-1 to TRBJ2-3, with TRBD1 matching 7 bases. The sample comprised CD4+ T cells sorted from blood. This chain's CDR3 is CSASRGQATDTQYF. Here the CDR3 DNA reads TGCAGTGCTAGTAGGGGGCAGGCGACAGATACGCAGTATTTT.